This T cell receptor (beta chain) was recorded in a study of T cell responses to AZD1222 COVID-19 vaccine. Sequencing was performed with immunoSEQ multiplex PCR; in TCRdb, only in-frame clones are kept and a portion is missing. The table records fewer than 120,000 clones, around 93% of them present only once. The germline V gene encodes CDR1 LNHDA and CDR2 SQIVND (reference sequence). V lost 6 bases and J lost 1, with 6 bases in between. The CDR3 extends over 12 amino acids. The TCR originated in an adult who received the AZD1222 COVID-19 vaccine. The J gene is TRBJ1-1, the V gene TRBV19; D is uncertain. The input for sequencing was peripheral blood, taken 28 days after the second AZD1222 dose. The CDR3 region has the DNA TGTGCCAGTAGGGCGTCGAACACTGAAGCTTTCTTT. The encoded protein is CASRASNTEAFF.